This TCR beta chain was identified during a study of T cells in Graves' hyperthyroidism and ophthalmopathy. Amplified TCR beta CDR3 regions derived from RNA transcripts. First-round RT-PCR targeting the TCR CDR3 was performed with the HTBI primer set. From the multiplex PCR reads, TCRdb called clonotypes with MiXCR, one entry per CDR3 protein. The sample lists approximately 380,000 distinct CDR3 sequences, roughly 18% occurring once. Patients were excluded for uncontrolled infection, other autoimmune disease, pregnancy or lactation. It was less than 13 ml of fresh peripheral blood that supplied the PBMCs. In its sample, this clonotype was seen a few times. The CDR3 runs 13 residues. Germline V CDR1 and CDR2: SGHTS, YDEGEE. V shed 0 bases and J shed 3 bases, with 4 bases lying between them.

Sequenced: blood. The chain carries TRBV5-8 and TRBJ1-5; D call uncertain. The clonotype was recovered from a man aged 18 to 30 with Graves' ophthalmopathy. For the CDR3, the DNA is TGTGCCAGCAGCTTGGTCCTCAATCAGCCCCAGCATTTT. Its protein is CASSLVLNQPQHF.